Each of the 30 T cell receptor beta chains below was sequenced from the same sample in a study of regulatory T cells in long-lasting Graves disease. Investigators prepared the TCR beta libraries by applying iRepertoire HTBI primers and Arm-PCR of CDR3 regions. MiXCR was run by TCRdb on the multiplex PCR reads, yielding one entry per CDR3 protein. The table records about 290,000 distinct CDR3 sequences, around 23% of them present only once. Time point here: persistent/refractory GD, antithyroid drugs over 5 years with positive TRAb. PBMCs provided the RNA from which the TCR library was made. The sample was peripheral blood mononuclear cells (PBMCs), taken when the disease was refractory, from a patient treated with antithyroid drugs. The receptors were gathered from a female donor with Graves disease.

The chain recombines TRBV20-1 with TRBJ2-5; perhaps TRBD1 as D (6 bases). Germline V gene sequence: CDR1 DFQATT, CDR2 SNEGSKA (reference sequence). CDR3 length equals 13 residues. V dropped 5 bases and J dropped 0 bases, with 10 bases sitting between them. CDR3 bases: TGCAGTGCTCGAGGACAGAACCAAGAGACCCAGTACTTC. It yields the protein CSARGQNQETQYF.

This clonotype showed up many times. This chain joins TRBV2 and TRBJ1-1; TRBD1 is a possible D gene (6 bases). This CDR3 has 15 amino acids. CDR1 and CDR2 from the germline V gene are SNHLY and FYNNEI. V was cut by 8 bases and J by 6 bases, with 22 bases left in between. The CDR3 spells CASGGRWGLLAEAFF. The CDR3 DNA follows: TGTGCCAGCGGGGGGCGGTGGGGGCTATTGGCTGAAGCTTTCTTT.

The CDR3 nucleotides read TGTGCCAGCAGTGAATTTGGGGGGCAGAATGGTCAGCCCCAGCATTTT. It codes for CASSEFGGQNGQPQHF. This chain connects TRBV25-1 to TRBJ1-5, with D maybe TRBD1 (6 bases). The CDR3 has 16 amino acids. The V gene's germline CDR1 is MGHDK and CDR2 SYGVNS. V gave up 1 base and J gave up 6 bases, with 16 bases separating them. Full variable domain (remainder filled in from reference TRBV25-1 and TRBJ1-5): EADIYQTPRYLVIGTGKKITLECSQTMGHDKMYWYQQDPGMELHLIHYSYGVNSTEKGDLSSESTVSRIRTEHFPLTLESARPSHTSQYLCASSEFGGQNGQPQHFGDGTRLSIL.

The rearrangement joins TRBV30 to TRBJ1-3; no definite D call. Germline lookup yields CDR1 GTSNPN and CDR2 SVGIG (reference sequence). This CDR3 comprises 14 residues. Trimming cost V 4 bases and J 0 bases, with 10 bases left between them. CDR3 bases: TGTGCCTGGAATAGCGTAAGCTCTGGAAACACCATATATTTT. This sequence encodes CAWNSVSSGNTIYF.

Many counts were recorded for this clonotype. The rearrangement joins TRBV12-3 or TRBV12-4 to TRBJ2-7; tentative D call: TRBD1 (6 bases). The V and J ends lost 5 bases and 6 bases respectively, with 11 bases between them. The CDR3 length is 12 residues. The CDR3 region has the DNA TGTGCCAGCAGTATCACAGGGACCGAGCAGTACTTC. This codes for CASSITGTEQYF.

This clonotype has at least ten counts. This sequence joins TRBV2 and TRBJ2-2; 8 nucleotides agree with TRBD2. This CDR3 spans 15 amino acids. In germline, CDR1 is SNHLY, CDR2 FYNNEI. J gave up 3 bases and V 8 bases, and 8 bases lay outside the gene matches. CDR3 sequence: CASRHRLAYTGELFF. CDR3 coding DNA: TGTGCCAGCCGCCACCGACTAGCGTACACCGGGGAGCTGTTTTTT.

This clonotype was observed many times. V gene TRBV6-2 or TRBV6-3 combines with J gene TRBJ1-4; tentatively, D is TRBD1 (5 bases). This CDR3 contains 20 residues. V was cut by 0 bases and J by 5 bases, with 25 bases left in between. The germline CDR1 and CDR2 sequences are MNHEY and SVGEGT. The CDR3 protein is CASSYSRGKTGTPRNEKLFF. CDR3 coding DNA: TGTGCCAGCAGTTACTCGAGAGGGAAAACCGGGACCCCGAGAAATGAAAAACTGTTTTTT.

This clonotype was seen only a few times. This chain links TRBV7-9 with TRBJ2-2; 10 bases map to TRBD2. Germline V gene sequence: CDR1 SEHNR, CDR2 FQNEAQ (reference sequence). The J segment lost 3 bases and the V segment lost 5 bases, leaving 12 bases of the junction unmatched. The CDR3 consists of 18 residues. CDR3 residues: CASSASGRLAGDTGELFF. CDR3 sequence (DNA): TGTGCCAGCAGCGCAAGCGGCCGCCTAGCGGGAGACACCGGGGAGCTGTTTTTT. Full variable domain (rest looked up from reference TRBV7-9 and TRBJ2-2): DTGVSQNPRHKITKRGQNVTFRCDPISEHNRLYWYRQTLGQGPEFLTYFQNEAQLEKSRLLSDRFSAERPKGSFSTLEIQRTEQGDSAMYLCASSASGRLAGDTGELFFGEGSRLTVL.

CDR3 bases: TGTGCCAGCAGTGCCGGGACAGGGCGCAATGAGCAGTTCTTC. Its protein product is CASSAGTGRNEQFF. The rearrangement links TRBV6-1 to TRBJ2-1, with TRBD1 matching 9 bases. The CDR3 length is 14 residues. Trimming at V came to 4 bases and at J to 6 bases, leaving 4 bases not matched to a gene. Germline V CDR1 and CDR2: MNHNS, SASEGT.

In its sample, this clonotype was seen many times. The CDR3 region is CASSLMQDKAEAFF. As DNA, the CDR3 is TGCGCCAGCAGCTTAATGCAGGACAAAGCTGAAGCTTTCTTT. This chain links TRBV5-1 with TRBJ1-1; TRBD1 is a possible D gene (5 bases). The CDR3 consists of 14 residues. The germline V gene encodes CDR1 SGHRS and CDR2 YFSETQ. The V and J ends lost 2 bases and 6 bases respectively, with 14 bases between them.

This clonotype was counted only a few times. The junction differs from germline at one of its ends, possibly a read error. The chain combines TRBV2 with TRBJ2-7, with TRBD2 identical over 13 bases. CDR3 size: 16 residues. Germline V gives CDR1 SNHLY, CDR2 FYNNEI. CDR3 bases: TGTGTCAGCAGGTTAGGGACTAGCGGGATCCCCTACGAGCAGTACTTC. Its translation: CVSRLGTSGIPYEQYF.

This clonotype has more than one count but fewer than ten. This chain joins TRBV4-1 and TRBJ2-5; a possible D gene is TRBD2 (6 bases). Germline V CDR1 and CDR2: MGHRA, YSYEKL. Trimming left V 4 bases short and J 5 bases short, with 11 bases between. The CDR3 is 13 residues long. The CDR3, as DNA: TGCGCCAGCAGCCGTTTCGGAGGGGAGACCCAGTACTTC. Encoded protein: CASSRFGGETQYF.

This clonotype was observed many times. The chain couples TRBV13 to TRBJ2-7; TRBD1 matches at 7 bases. There are 16 residues in the CDR3. CDR1 and CDR2 (germline): PRHDT, FYEKMQ (reference sequence). Unmatched junction bases numbered 17, after V lost 8 bases and J lost 4 bases. DNA for the CDR3: TGTGCCAGCGGCTCCGCCGGGACAGACTTTTCTTACGAGCAGTACTTC. Translated: CASGSAGTDFSYEQYF.

The chain joins TRBV6-5 to TRBJ2-7; 7 positions match TRBD2. J lost 5 bases, V lost 2 bases, and 9 bases had no gene match. The germline gives CDR1 MNHEY, CDR2 SVGAGI. The CDR3 covers 15 residues. The CDR3, as DNA: TGTGCCAGCAGTTACGGGGGGGAAAGGGTTAACGAGCAGTACTTC. Translating gives CASSYGGERVNEQYF.

This chain links TRBV7-2 with TRBJ2-5; 9 nucleotides agree with TRBD1. The CDR3 sequence is 16 residues long. Germline V lookup: CDR1 SGHTA, CDR2 FQGNSA. The ends lost 5 bases at V and 5 bases at J; junction bases unmatched: 12. This CDR3 reads CASSQTQTGGVETQYF. CDR3 nucleotide sequence: TGTGCCAGCAGCCAGACTCAGACAGGGGGGGTGGAGACCCAGTACTTC. Variable domain in full (rest from reference TRBV7-2 and TRBJ2-5): GAGVSQSPSNKVTEKGKDVELRCDPISGHTALYWYRQSLGQGLEFLIYFQGNSAPDKSGLPSDRFSAERTGGSVSTLTIQRTQQEDSAVYLCASSQTQTGGVETQYFGPGTRLLVL.

This clonotype was observed at least ten times. The chain couples TRBV2 to TRBJ2-5; no firm D call. Germline lookup yields CDR1 SNHLY and CDR2 FYNNEI. CDR3 length: 11 residues. The germline V and J ends were trimmed by 8 bases and 4 bases, with 8 bases remaining between them. The CDR3 coding sequence is TGTGCCAGCTTTACGGGAGAGACCCAGTACTTC. Translation: CASFTGETQYF. The full variable domain, rest sourced from reference TRBV2 and TRBJ2-5, is EPEVTQTPSHQVTQMGQEVILRCVPISNHLYFYWYRQILGQKVEFLVSFYNNEISEKSEIFDDQFSVERPDGSNFTLKIRSTKLEDSAMYFCASFTGETQYFGPGTRLLVL.

This clonotype was picked up many times. This sequence joins TRBV6-5 and TRBJ1-5; D is ambiguous. Deletions cut 0 bases from V and 4 bases from J, with 13 bases between. CDR1 and CDR2 (germline): MNHEY, SVGAGI. The CDR3 loop spans 16 amino acids. CDR3 DNA sequence: TGTGCCAGCAGTTACTCGGGCCAGTTTGAGAATCAGCCCCAGCATTTT. Translation gives CASSYSGQFENQPQHF.

This clonotype appeared a few times. The gene calls are TRBV7-2 and TRBJ2-2; the match to TRBD2 covers 10 bases. Per germline, CDR1 SGHTA and CDR2 FQGNSA. This CDR3 region has 18 residues. J was trimmed by 5 bases and V by 5 bases; bases with no gene match: 14. CDR3 region: CASSEYGGLLAGTGELFF. The CDR3 coding sequence is TGTGCCAGCAGCGAATACGGCGGTTTACTAGCGGGAACCGGGGAGCTGTTTTTT.

V is TRBV19 and J is TRBJ2-7, with 9 bases that match TRBD1. This CDR3 spans 16 amino acids. The trim removed 0 bases at V and 1 base at J, leaving 4 bases unmatched. Germline assignment: CDR1 LNHDA and CDR2 SQIVND (reference sequence). The CDR3 DNA reads TGTGCCAGTAGTATAGATGCGGGACAGGGATCCTACGAGCAGTACTTC. Protein product: CASSIDAGQGSYEQYF.

A word on this clonotype: A single base separates this from a much larger clone, so it may be a read error. The chain is built from TRBV20-1 and TRBJ2-7, with D possibly TRBD2 on 5 matching bases. Trimming stripped 5 bases from V and 3 bases from J, with 14 bases between. The CDR3 is 13 amino acids. CDR1 and CDR2 (germline): DFQATT, SNEGSKA (reference sequence). The CDR3 sequence is CSAPRPADYEQYF. The CDR3 DNA follows: TGCAGTGCTCCCAGACCAGCGGACTACGAGCAGTACTTC.

The chain links TRBV3-1 to TRBJ2-7, with a possible D match to TRBD2 (8 bases). This CDR3 has 14 residues. Germline V CDR1 and CDR2: LGHDT, YNNKEL (reference sequence). Trimming removed 4 bases from V and 6 bases from J, with 16 bases in between. The CDR3 nucleotides read TGTGCCAGCAGCCGGTCGGGGGGGACAGTCGAGCAGTACTTC. Protein: CASSRSGGTVEQYF.

This clonotype was seen repeatedly, ten times or more. The gene calls are TRBV28 and TRBJ1-1; D uncertain. The CDR3 totals 15 residues. Trimming stripped 6 bases from V and 2 bases from J, with 16 bases between. Germline CDR1 reads MDHEN; CDR2 reads SYDVKM. The CDR3 loop reads CASSLVSDENTEAFF. The CDR3 DNA sequence: TGTGCCAGCAGCTTGGTTTCGGACGAAAACACTGAAGCTTTCTTT.

This clonotype showed up many times. The chain links TRBV28 to TRBJ2-7, with 11 bases aligning to TRBD1. Germline V gives CDR1 MDHEN, CDR2 SYDVKM. The trim removed 3 bases at V and 4 bases at J, leaving 11 bases unmatched. The CDR3 runs 17 residues. The CDR3: CASSLWGWTGGQYEQYF. The DNA for the CDR3 is TGTGCCAGCAGTTTGTGGGGGTGGACAGGGGGCCAATACGAGCAGTACTTC.

In its sample, this clonotype was seen many times. The chain is built from TRBV10-3 and TRBJ1-5, with D uncertain. Trimming cost V 1 base and J 3 bases, with 7 bases left between them. This CDR3 contains 14 residues. Germline values: CDR1 ENHRY, CDR2 SYGVKD. CDR3: CAISEFGSNQPQHF. CDR3 sequence (DNA): TGTGCCATCAGTGAGTTCGGGTCCAATCAGCCCCAGCATTTT.

This clonotype was recorded a few times. The gene calls are TRBV11-2 and TRBJ2-1, with a weak D call TRBD2 (12 bases). The CDR3 is 16 residues long. Per the germline V gene, CDR1 is SGHAT and CDR2 is FQNNGV. V was trimmed by 1 base and J by 12 bases, leaving 22 bases between them. The CDR3 DNA reads TGTGCCAGCAGCTTAGGCCTAGCGGGAGGGACAGGGGGGCAGTTCTTC. This gives the protein CASSLGLAGGTGGQFF.

This clonotype was seen many times. This rearrangement joins TRBV30 to TRBJ1-1, with D possibly being TRBD1 (6 bases). V was trimmed by 0 bases and J by 1 base, leaving 9 bases between them. The CDR3 is 14 residues long. Germline V gene data show CDR1 as GTSNPN and CDR2 as SVGIG (reference sequence). CDR3 region: CAWSVSRGNTEAFF. The CDR3 DNA reads as TGTGCCTGGAGTGTGTCCAGGGGGAACACTGAAGCTTTCTTT.

This clonotype turned up a few times. The V gene is TRBV7-2, the J gene TRBJ1-2; possible D gene TRBD1, 6 bases. V lost 3 bases and J lost 5, with 19 bases in between. Per germline, CDR1 SGHTA and CDR2 FQGNSA. CDR3 length equals 16 residues. The CDR3 sequence is CASSFTTGALGYGYTF. CDR3 sequence (DNA): TGTGCCAGCAGCTTCACGACGGGGGCCCTAGGTTATGGCTACACCTTC.

The chain joins TRBV28 to TRBJ2-1, with D possibly TRBD2 on 6 matching bases. Germline CDR1 and CDR2: MDHEN and SYDVKM. CDR3 length: 14 residues. V dropped 11 bases and J dropped 2 bases, with 16 bases sitting between them. CDR3: CAGSSGPAYNEQFF. DNA for the CDR3: TGTGCCGGGTCAAGCGGGCCTGCCTACAATGAGCAGTTCTTC.

The chain couples TRBV28 to TRBJ2-3; 7 nucleotides match TRBD2. Per the germline V gene, CDR1 is MDHEN and CDR2 is SYDVKM. V shed 3 bases and J 5 bases; nucleotides not matched to a gene: 5. CDR3 length equals 14 residues. The CDR3 nucleotides read TGTGCCAGCAGTTTGGCGGGAGAGGGAGATACGCAGTATTTT. Protein product: CASSLAGEGDTQYF.

The V call is TRBV28, the J call TRBJ2-7; the D is unclear. The CDR3 loop spans 14 amino acids. V dropped 6 bases and J dropped 3 bases, with 15 bases sitting between them. Germline values: CDR1 MDHEN, CDR2 SYDVKM. The CDR3 DNA follows: TGTGCCAGCAGGCCACCGGACGGCTACTACGAGCAGTACTTC. This gives the protein CASRPPDGYYEQYF.